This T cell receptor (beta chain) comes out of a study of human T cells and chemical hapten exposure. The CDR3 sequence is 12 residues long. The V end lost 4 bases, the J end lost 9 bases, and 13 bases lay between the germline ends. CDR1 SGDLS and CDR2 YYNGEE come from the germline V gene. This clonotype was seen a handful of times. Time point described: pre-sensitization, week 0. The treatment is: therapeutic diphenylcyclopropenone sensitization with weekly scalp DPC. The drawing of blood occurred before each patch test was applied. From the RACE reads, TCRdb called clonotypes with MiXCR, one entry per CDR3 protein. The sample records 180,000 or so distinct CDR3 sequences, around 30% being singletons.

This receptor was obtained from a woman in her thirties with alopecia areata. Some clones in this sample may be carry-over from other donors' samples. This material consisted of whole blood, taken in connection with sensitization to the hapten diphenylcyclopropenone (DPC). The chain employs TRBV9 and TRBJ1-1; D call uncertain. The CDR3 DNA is TGTGCCAGCAGCACCCCACCACAGAAAGCTTTCTTT. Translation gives CASSTPPQKAFF.